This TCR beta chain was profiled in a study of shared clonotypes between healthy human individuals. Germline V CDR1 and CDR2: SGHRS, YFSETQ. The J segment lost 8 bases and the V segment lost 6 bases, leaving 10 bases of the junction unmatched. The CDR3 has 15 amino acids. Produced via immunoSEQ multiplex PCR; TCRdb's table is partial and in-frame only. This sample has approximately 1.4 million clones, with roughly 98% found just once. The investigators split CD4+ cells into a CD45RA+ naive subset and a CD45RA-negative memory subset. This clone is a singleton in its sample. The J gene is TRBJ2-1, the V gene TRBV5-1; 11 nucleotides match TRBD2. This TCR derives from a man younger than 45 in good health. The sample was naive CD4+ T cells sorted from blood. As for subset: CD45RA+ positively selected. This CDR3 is CASTPSGRPEDEQFF. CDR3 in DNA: TGCGCCAGCACCCCTAGCGGGAGGCCAGAGGATGAGCAGTTCTTC.